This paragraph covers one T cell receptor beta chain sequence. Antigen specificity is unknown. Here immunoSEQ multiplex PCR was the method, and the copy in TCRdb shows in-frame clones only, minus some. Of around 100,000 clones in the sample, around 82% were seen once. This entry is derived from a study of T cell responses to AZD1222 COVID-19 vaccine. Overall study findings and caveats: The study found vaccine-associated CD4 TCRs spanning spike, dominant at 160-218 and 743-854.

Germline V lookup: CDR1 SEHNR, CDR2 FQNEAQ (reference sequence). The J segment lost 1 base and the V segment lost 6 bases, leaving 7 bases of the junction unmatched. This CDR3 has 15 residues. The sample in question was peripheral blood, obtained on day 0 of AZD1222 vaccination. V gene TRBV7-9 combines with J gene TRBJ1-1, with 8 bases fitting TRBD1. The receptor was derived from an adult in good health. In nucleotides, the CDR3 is TGTGCCAGCAGTGATCCGGACAGGGCGAACACTGAAGCTTTCTTT. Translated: CASSDPDRANTEAFF.